This T cell receptor (beta chain) originates from a study of graft-versus-host responses after intestinal transplantation. Study information: Recipients underwent multivisceral, liver-intestinal, or isolated intestinal transplants. Anti-thymocyte globulin served as induction for all recipients, who then took tacrolimus and steroids for approximately three years.

Losses at the gene ends were 4 bases for V and 4 bases for J; bases not matched to a gene: 6. CDR1 and CDR2 (germline): MNHNS, SASEGT. The CDR3 spans 15 residues. Details on this clone: What it binds is not known.

Study conclusions and caveats: Present in recipient marrow, GvH clones included some that appeared first in ileum or blood.

Libraries were prepared by immunoSEQ multiplex PCR; TCRdb keeps only in-frame clonotypes and omits some of them. The sample contains more than 70,000 clones, about four fifths of which appear only once. This TCR derives from a human donor who received an intestinal transplant. V and J are TRBV6-1 and TRBJ1-5, with TRBD1 matching 8 bases. This material consisted of unstimulated CD4+ T cells sorted from spleen or lymph node cells, taken before intestinal transplant. As DNA, the CDR3 is TGTGCCAGCAGTGGGGGGACAGGAGTTAATCAGCCCCAGCATTTT. Residues: CASSGGTGVNQPQHF.